What follows is one T cell receptor (beta chain) and its context. The sample originates from a study of siplizumab effects on memory and regulatory T cells. The CDR3 totals 13 residues. CDR1 is SEHNR, CDR2 FQNEAQ, per germline (reference sequence). Trimming removed 3 bases at V and 7 bases at J, with 10 bases between. Here immunoSEQ multiplex PCR was the method, and the copy in TCRdb shows in-frame clones only, minus some. The sample carries about 50,000 clones, over 90% recorded once. The chain employs TRBV7-9 and TRBJ1-5; D uncertain. This TCR came from a human donor in good health. Sequenced input: CD8+ T cells sorted from blood. CDR3 in DNA: TGTGCCAGCAGCTTGGGTTTGGGGCAGCCCCAGCATTTT. Protein sequence: CASSLGLGQPQHF.